Included here is one T cell receptor beta chain sequence, with context. Its antigen is unknown. PCR primers comprised 60 Vbeta and 13 Jbeta primers. Using immunoSEQ multiplex PCR, the repertoire was profiled, and TCRdb retains in-frame clones only, with some absent. The sample has under 85,000 clones, about 80% seen once. This entry comes from a study of cytomegalovirus exposure and HLA in healthy donors. Trimming cost V 2 bases and J 4 bases, with 14 bases left between them. The germline V gene has CDR1 LNHDA and CDR2 SQIVND (reference sequence). The CDR3 runs to 15 residues. These donors, healthy bone marrow donors, were studied. General study points: The study reported that TCR beta sequences accurately predicted HLA-A and HLA-B alleles in most subjects. Owing to their indistinguishability, certain V segments, notably TRBV6-2 and TRBV6-3, were excluded. Most likely, a cluster of highly shared sequence variants arose as a sequencing artifact.

Sequenced material: PBMCs. This clonotype was obtained from a man between 18 and 29 years old in good health and CMV-seronegative. The genes are TRBV19 and TRBJ1-1; D not certain. This chain's CDR3 is CASSILKGGGTEAFF. In nucleotides, the CDR3 is TGTGCCAGTAGTATATTAAAGGGAGGAGGCACTGAAGCTTTCTTT.